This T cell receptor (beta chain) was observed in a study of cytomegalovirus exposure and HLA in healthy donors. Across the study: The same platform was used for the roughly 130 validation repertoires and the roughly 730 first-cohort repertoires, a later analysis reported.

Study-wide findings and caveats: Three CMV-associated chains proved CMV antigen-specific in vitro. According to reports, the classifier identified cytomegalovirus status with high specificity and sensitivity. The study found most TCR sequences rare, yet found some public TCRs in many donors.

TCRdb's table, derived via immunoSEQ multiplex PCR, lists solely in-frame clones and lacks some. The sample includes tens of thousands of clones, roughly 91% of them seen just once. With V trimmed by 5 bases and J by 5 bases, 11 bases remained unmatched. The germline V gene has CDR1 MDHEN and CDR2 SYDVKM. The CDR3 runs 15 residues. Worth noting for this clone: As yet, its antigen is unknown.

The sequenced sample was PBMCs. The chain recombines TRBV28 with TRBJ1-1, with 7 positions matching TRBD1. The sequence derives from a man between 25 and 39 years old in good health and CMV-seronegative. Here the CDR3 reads CASSPTGVGETEAFF. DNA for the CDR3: TGTGCCAGCAGTCCCACAGGGGTTGGGGAAACTGAAGCTTTCTTT.